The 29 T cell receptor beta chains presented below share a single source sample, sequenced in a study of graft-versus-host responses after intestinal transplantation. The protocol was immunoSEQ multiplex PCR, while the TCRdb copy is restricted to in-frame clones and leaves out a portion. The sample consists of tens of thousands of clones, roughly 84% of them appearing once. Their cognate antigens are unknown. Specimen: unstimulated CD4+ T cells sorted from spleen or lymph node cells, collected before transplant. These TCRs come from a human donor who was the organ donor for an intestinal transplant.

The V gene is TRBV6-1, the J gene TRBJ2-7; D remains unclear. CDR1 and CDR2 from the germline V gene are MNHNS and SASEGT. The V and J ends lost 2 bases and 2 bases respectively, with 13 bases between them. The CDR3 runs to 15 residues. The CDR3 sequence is CASSEWASITYEQYV. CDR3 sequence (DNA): TGTGCCAGCAGTGAATGGGCCTCTATCACCTACGAGCAGTACGTC.

CDR3 DNA: TGCAGCGTAATCCACCTATCGGGGATCCCCTACGAGCAGTACGTC. As protein: CSVIHLSGIPYEQYV. This chain links TRBV29-1 with TRBJ2-7, with D perhaps matching TRBD2 (5 bases). V was clipped by 6 bases and J by 2 bases, with 20 bases between them. This CDR3 has 15 amino acids. Germline V gene data show CDR1 as SQVTM and CDR2 as ANQGSEA.

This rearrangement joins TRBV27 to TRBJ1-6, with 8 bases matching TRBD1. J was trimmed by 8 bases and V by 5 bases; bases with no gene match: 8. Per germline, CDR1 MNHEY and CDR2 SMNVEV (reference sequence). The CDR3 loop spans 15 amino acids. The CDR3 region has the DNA TGTGCCAGCAGTACCTCTCGCAGGGGGCATTCACCCCTCCACTTT. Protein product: CASSTSRRGHSPLHF.

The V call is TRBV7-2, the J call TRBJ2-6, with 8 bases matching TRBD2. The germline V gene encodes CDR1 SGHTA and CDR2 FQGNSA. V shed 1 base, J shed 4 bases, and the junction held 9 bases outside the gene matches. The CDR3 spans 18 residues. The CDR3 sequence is CASSLGSGLVSGANVLTF. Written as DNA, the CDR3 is TGTGCCAGCAGCTTAGGGTCGGGACTAGTCTCCGGGGCCAACGTCCTGACTTTC. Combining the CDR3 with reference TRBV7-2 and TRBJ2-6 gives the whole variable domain GAGVSQSPSNKVTEKGKDVELRCDPISGHTALYWYRQSLGQGLEFLIYFQGNSAPDKSGLPSDRFSAERTGGSVSTLTIQRTQQEDSAVYLCASSLGSGLVSGANVLTFGAGSRLTVL.

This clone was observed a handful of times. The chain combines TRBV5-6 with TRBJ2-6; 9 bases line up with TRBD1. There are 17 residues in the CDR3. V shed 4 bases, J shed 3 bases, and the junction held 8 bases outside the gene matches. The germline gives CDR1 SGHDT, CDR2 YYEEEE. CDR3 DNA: TGTGCCAGCAGCATACAAACAGGGGGCGGTGGGGCCAACGTCCTGACTTTC. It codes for CASSIQTGGGGANVLTF. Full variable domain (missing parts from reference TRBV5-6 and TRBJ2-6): DAGVTQSPTHLIKTRGQQVTLRCSPKSGHDTVSWYQQALGQGPQFIFQYYEEEERQRGNFPDRFSGHQFPNYSSELNVNALLLGDSALYLCASSIQTGGGGANVLTFGAGSRLTVL.

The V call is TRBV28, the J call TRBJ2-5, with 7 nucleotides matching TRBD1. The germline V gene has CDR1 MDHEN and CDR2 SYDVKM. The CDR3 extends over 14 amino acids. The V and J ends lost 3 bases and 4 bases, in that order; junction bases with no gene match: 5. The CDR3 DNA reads TGTGCCAGCAGTTTCCGACAGGGCCGAGAGACCCAGTACTTC. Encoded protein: CASSFRQGRETQYF.

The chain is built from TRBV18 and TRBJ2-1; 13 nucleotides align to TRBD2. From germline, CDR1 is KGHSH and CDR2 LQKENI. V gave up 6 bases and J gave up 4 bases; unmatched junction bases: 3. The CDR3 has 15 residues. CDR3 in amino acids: CASSTTSGGYNEQFF. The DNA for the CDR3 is TGTGCCAGCTCTACGACTAGCGGGGGGTACAATGAGCAGTTCTTC.

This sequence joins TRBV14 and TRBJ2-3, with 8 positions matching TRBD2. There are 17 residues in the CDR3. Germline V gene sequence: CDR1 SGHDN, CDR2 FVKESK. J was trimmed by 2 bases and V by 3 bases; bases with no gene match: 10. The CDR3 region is CASSHFPRGGNTDTQYF. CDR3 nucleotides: TGTGCCAGCAGCCACTTTCCTCGGGGGGGTAACACAGATACGCAGTATTTT. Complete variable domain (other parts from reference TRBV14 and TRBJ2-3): EAGVTQFPSHSVIEKGQTVTLRCDPISGHDNLYWYRRVMGKEIKFLLHFVKESKQDESGMPNNRFLAERTGGTYSTLKVQPAELEDSGVYFCASSHFPRGGNTDTQYFGPGTRLTVL.

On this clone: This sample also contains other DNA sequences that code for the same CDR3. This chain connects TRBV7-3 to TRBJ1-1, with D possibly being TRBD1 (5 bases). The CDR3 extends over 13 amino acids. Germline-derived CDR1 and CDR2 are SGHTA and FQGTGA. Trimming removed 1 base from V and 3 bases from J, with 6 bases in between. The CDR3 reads CASSLSRDTEAFF. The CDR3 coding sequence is TGTGCCAGCAGCTTAAGCAGGGACACTGAAGCTTTCTTT.

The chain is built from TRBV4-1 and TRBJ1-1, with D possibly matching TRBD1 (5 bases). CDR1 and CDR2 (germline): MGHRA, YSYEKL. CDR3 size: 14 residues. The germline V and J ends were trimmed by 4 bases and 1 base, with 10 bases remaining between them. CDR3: CASSLGLTNTEAFF. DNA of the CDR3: TGCGCCAGCAGCCTGGGACTCACGAACACTGAAGCTTTCTTT.

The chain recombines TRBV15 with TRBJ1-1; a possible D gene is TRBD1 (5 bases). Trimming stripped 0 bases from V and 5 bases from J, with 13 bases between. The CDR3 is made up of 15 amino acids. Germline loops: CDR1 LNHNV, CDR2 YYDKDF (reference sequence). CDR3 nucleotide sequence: TGTGCCACCAGCAGAGATCCCCACCAGGGAACTGAAGCTTTCTTT. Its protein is CATSRDPHQGTEAFF.

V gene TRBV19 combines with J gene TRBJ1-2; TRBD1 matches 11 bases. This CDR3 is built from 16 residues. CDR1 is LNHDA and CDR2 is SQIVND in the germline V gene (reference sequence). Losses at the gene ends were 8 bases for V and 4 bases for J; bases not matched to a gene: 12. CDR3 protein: CASLPPRTGGIYGYTF. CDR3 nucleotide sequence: TGTGCCAGTCTACCACCTAGGACAGGGGGCATCTATGGCTACACCTTC.

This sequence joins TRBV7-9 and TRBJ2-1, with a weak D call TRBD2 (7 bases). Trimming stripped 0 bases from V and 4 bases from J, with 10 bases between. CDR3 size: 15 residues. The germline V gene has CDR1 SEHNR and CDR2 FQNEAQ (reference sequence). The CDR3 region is CASSLARGGYNEQFF. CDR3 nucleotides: TGTGCCAGCAGCTTAGCGAGGGGGGGTTACAATGAGCAGTTCTTC.

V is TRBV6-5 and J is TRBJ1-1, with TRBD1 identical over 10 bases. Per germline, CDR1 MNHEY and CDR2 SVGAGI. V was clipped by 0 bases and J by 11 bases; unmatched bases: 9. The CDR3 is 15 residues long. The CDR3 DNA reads TGTGCCAGCAGTTACTCGAGCAGGACAGGGGGTCACGCTTTCTTT. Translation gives CASSYSSRTGGHAFF.

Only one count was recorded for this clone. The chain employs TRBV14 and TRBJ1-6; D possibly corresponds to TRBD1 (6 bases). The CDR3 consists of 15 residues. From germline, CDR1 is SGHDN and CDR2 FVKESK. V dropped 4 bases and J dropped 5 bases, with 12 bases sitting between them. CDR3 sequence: CASSRLQGNNSPLHF. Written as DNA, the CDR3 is TGTGCCAGCAGCCGTTTACAGGGAAATAATTCACCCCTCCACTTT.

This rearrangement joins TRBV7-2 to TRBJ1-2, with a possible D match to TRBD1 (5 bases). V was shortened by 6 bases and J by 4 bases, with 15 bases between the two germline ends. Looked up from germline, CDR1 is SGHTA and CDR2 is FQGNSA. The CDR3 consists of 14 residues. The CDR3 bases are TGTGCCAGCAGATCTCAGGGATCTAGCTATGGCTACACCTTC. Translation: CASRSQGSSYGYTF.

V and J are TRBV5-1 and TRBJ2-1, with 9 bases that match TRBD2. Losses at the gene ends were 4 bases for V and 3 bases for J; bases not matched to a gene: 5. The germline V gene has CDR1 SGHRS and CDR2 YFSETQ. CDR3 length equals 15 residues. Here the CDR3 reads CASSLRGGYYNEQFF. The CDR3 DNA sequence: TGCGCCAGCAGCCTGCGGGGGGGGTACTACAATGAGCAGTTCTTC.

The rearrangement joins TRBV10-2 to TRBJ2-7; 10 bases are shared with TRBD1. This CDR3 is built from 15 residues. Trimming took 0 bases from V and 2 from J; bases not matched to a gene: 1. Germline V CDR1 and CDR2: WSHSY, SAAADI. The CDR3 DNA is TGCGCCAGCAGTGAGTCCGGGACAGGGGCCTACGAGCAGTACGTC. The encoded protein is CASSESGTGAYEQYV.

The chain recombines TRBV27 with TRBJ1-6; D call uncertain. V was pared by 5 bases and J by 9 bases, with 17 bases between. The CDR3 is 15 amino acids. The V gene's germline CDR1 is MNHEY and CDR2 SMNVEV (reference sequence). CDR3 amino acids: CASSQYGVASSPLHF. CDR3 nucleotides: TGTGCCAGCAGTCAATACGGAGTAGCTAGTTCACCCCTCCACTTT.

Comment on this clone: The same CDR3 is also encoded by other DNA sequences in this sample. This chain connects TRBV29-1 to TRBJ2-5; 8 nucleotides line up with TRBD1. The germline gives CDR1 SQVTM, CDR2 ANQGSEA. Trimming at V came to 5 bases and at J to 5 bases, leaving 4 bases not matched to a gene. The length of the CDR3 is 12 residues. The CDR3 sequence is CSVRTGKETQYF. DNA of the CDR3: TGCAGCGTTCGGACAGGGAAGGAGACCCAGTACTTC.

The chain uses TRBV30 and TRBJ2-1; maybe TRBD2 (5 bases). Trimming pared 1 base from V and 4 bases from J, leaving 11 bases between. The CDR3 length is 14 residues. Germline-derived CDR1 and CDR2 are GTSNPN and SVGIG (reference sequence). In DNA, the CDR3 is TGTGCCTGGAGTGAGCGGCTAGCTTACAATGAGCAGTTCTTC. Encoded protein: CAWSERLAYNEQFF.

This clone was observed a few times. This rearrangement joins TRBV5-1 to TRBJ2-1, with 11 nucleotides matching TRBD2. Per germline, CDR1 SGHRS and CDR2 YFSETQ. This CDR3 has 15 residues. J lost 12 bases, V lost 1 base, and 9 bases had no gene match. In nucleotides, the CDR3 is TGCGCCAGCAGCTTGTCGCTAGCGGGGGGAATGGGGCAGTTCTTC. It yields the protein CASSLSLAGGMGQFF. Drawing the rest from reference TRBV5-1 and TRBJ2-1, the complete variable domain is KAGVTQTPRYLIKTRGQQVTLSCSPISGHRSVSWYQQTPGQGLQFLFEYFSETQRNKGNFPGRFSGRQFSNSRSEMNVSTLELGDSALYLCASSLSLAGGMGQFFGPGTRLTVL.

The CDR3, as DNA: TGCGCCAGCAGCTTGGGGCGACAGGATCCCTATGGCTACACCTTC. Encoded protein: CASSLGRQDPYGYTF. The chain links TRBV5-1 to TRBJ1-2, with a weak D call TRBD1 (6 bases). Germline V CDR1 and CDR2: SGHRS, YFSETQ. The CDR3 is 15 amino acids. V lost 0 bases and J lost 4, with 13 bases in between. The complete variable domain, with remaining parts taken from reference TRBV5-1 and TRBJ1-2, reads KAGVTQTPRYLIKTRGQQVTLSCSPISGHRSVSWYQQTPGQGLQFLFEYFSETQRNKGNFPGRFSGRQFSNSRSEMNVSTLELGDSALYLCASSLGRQDPYGYTFGSGTRLTVV.

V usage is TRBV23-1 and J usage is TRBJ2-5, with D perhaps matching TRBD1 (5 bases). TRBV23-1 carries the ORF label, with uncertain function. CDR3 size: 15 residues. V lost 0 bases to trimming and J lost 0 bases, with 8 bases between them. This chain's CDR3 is CASSQSQTDQETQYF. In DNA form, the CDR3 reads TGCGCCAGCAGTCAATCGCAGACAGACCAAGAGACCCAGTACTTC.

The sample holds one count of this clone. The CDR3 nucleotides are TGTGCCAGCACAACTGGGGACAGGGTAGGAGACACCATATATTTT. As protein: CASTTGDRVGDTIYF. The chain couples TRBV28 to TRBJ1-3; 9 positions agree with TRBD1. V lost 7 bases and J lost 8; bases outside the gene matches: 12. Germline-derived CDR1 and CDR2 are MDHEN and SYDVKM. This CDR3 has 15 residues.

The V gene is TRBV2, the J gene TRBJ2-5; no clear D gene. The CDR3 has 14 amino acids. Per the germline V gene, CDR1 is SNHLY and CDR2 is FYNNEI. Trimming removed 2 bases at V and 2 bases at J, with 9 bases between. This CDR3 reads CASSESGQQETQYF. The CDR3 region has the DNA TGTGCCAGCAGTGAAAGTGGGCAGCAAGAGACCCAGTACTTC.

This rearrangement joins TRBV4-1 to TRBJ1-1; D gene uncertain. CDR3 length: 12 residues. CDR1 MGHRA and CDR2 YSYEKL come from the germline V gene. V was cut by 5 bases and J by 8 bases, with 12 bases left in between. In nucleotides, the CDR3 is TGCGCCAGCAGCGACGGGGTTACCGAAGCTTTCTTT. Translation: CASSDGVTEAFF.

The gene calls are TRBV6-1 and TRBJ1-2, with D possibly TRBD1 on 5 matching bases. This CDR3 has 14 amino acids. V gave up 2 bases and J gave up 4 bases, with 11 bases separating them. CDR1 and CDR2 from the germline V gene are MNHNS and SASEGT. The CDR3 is CASSELGQLYGYTF. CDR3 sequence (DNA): TGTGCCAGCAGTGAACTAGGACAACTCTATGGCTACACCTTC.

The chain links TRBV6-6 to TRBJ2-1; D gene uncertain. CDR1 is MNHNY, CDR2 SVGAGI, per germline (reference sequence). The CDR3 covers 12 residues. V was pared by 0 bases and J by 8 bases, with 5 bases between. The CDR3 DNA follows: TGTGCCAGCAGTTACTCGAGAGATGAGCAGTTCTTC. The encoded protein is CASSYSRDEQFF.